This T cell receptor (beta chain) is from a study of OX40 agonist ivuxolimab in advanced cancers. Germline CDR1 and CDR2: SGDLS and YYNGEE. The CDR3 is made up of 14 amino acids. Trimming cost V 4 bases and J 5 bases; bases outside gene matches: 6. Broader study findings: Averaged across samples, CD8+ T cells carried more expanded clones than CD4+ did. Among expanded peripheral T cells, antigen specificity went undetermined. Low normalized T-cell clonal expansion also characterized some of the nonresponders.

Concerning this clone: Its antigen is not known.

Profiling relied on immunoSEQ multiplex PCR, and the TCRdb table lists in-frame clones only, not all of them. The repertoire holds about 67,000 clones, with approximately 84% as singletons. This sequence originates from an adult with an advanced solid tumor such as melanoma, head and neck, liver or kidney cancer. The chain carries TRBV9 and TRBJ2-7; TRBD1 aligns across 10 bases. Sequencing was performed on CD4+ or CD8+ T cells sorted from blood, taken in a trial of the OX40 agonist ivuxolimab. This CDR3 is CASSLRDRGNEQYF. CDR3 nucleotides: TGTGCCAGCAGCCTCCGGGACAGGGGAAACGAGCAGTACTTC.